The clone carrying this T cell receptor beta chain appeared a few times. V lost 6 bases and J 5 bases, leaving 10 bases between the germline ends. This CDR3 spans 12 amino acids. This entry comes from a study of human T cells and chemical hapten exposure. MiXCR, applied by TCRdb to the RACE reads, yields one record per CDR3 protein. The data hold about 80,000 distinct CDR3 sequences, with around 13% observed a single time. Time point: pre-sensitization, week 0. The treatment here: therapeutic diphenylcyclopropenone sensitization with weekly scalp DPC. Blood was collected ahead of every patch test applied.

The clonotype comes from a woman aged 45-60 years with alopecia areata. Some clones in this sample may be carry-over from other donors' samples. The sample was whole blood, taken in connection with sensitization to the hapten diphenylcyclopropenone (DPC). V gene TRBV12-3 or TRBV12-4 combines with J gene TRBJ2-5, with D possibly being TRBD2 (6 bases). CDR3 residues: CASRGDFETQYF. CDR3 in DNA: TGTGCCAGCAGGGGGGACTTCGAGACCCAGTACTTC.